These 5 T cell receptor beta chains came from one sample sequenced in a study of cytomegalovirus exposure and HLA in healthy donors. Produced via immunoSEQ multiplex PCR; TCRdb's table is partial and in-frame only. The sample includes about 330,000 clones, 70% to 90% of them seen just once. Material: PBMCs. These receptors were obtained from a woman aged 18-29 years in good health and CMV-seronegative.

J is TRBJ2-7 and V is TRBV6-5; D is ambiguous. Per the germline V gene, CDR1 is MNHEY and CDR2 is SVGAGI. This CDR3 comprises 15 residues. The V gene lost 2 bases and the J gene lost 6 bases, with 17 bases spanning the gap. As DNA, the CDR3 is TGTGCCAGCAGTTACGGGCCAGTCATGGTTTCCGAGCAGTACTTC. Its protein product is CASSYGPVMVSEQYF.

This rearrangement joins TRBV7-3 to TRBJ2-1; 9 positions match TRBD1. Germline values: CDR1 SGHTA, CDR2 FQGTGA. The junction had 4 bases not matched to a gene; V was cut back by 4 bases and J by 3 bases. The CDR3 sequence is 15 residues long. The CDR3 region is CASSSGTGIYNEQFF. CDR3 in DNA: TGTGCCAGCAGCTCCGGGACAGGGATCTACAATGAGCAGTTCTTC.

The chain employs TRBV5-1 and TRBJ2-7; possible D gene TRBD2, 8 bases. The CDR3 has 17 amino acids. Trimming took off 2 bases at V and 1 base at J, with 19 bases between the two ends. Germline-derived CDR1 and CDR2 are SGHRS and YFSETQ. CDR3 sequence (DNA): TGCGCCAGCAGCTTCCAAGGGGGCGGGGGGACGTCCTACGAGCAGTACTTC. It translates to CASSFQGGGGTSYEQYF.

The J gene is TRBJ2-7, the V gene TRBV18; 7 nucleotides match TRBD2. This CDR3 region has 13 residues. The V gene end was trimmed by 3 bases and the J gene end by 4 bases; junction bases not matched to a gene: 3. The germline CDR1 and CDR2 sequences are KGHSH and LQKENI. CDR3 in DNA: TGTGCCAGCTCACCCCTGGGGGGGTACGAGCAGTACTTC. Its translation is CASSPLGGYEQYF.

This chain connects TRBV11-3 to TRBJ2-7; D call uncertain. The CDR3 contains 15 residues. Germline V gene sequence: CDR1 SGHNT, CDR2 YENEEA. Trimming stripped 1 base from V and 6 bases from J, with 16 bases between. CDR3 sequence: CASSLGLHNPTEQYF. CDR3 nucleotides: TGTGCCAGCAGCTTAGGCCTCCACAACCCCACCGAGCAGTACTTC.